Detailed here is one T cell receptor (beta chain). What it binds is not known. In blood CD8+ and CD4+ T cells, TCR beta underwent sequencing. Recently defined diagnostic criteria classed the Susac syndrome patients as definite or probable. Random hexamers were used to reverse transcribe roughly 0.5 to 1 ug of RNA. Amplification of TCR beta CDR3 spanned 54 Vbeta and 13 Jbeta via immunoSEQ multiplex PCR. TCRdb passed the immunoSEQ multiplex PCR reads through MiXCR, listing each CDR3 protein once. Of about 200,000 distinct CDR3 sequences detected, 91% appear once; the ten largest clones hold about 0.1%. This sample stems from a study of CD8 T cells in Susac syndrome. Study results and limitations: The CD4+ T cell repertoires in Susac syndrome did not show any clonal expansion.

The sequenced sample was CD4+ T cells from PBMCs. This receptor was identified in a human donor with Susac syndrome.

The CDR3 here is CASSLKGKDTEAFF. CDR3 bases: TGTGCCAGCAGCTTAAAGGGGAAGGACACTGAAGCTTTCTTT. The V call is TRBV7-9, the J call TRBJ1-1, with D maybe TRBD1 (5 bases). The CDR3 is 14 amino acids. Per the germline V gene, CDR1 is SEHNR and CDR2 is FQNEAQ (reference sequence). Trimming cost V 2 bases and J 3 bases, with 10 bases left between them.